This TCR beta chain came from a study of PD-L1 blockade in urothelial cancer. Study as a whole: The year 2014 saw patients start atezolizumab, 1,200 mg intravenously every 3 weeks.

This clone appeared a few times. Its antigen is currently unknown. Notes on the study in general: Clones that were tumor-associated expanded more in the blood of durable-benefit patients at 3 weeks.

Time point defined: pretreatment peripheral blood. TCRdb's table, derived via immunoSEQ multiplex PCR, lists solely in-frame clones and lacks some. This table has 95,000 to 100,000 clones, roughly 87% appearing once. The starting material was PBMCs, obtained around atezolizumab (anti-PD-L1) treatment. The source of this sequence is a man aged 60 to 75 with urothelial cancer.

In nucleotides, the CDR3 is TGTGCCAGCAAGATAGAGGGGACTCCTAGGTGGGGCCTTTACAATGAGCAGTTCTTC. Amino acids: CASKIEGTPRWGLYNEQFF. The chain uses TRBV7-2 and TRBJ2-1; D perhaps matches TRBD2 (6 bases). V was cut by 7 bases and J by 4 bases, with 29 bases left in between. CDR1 SGHTA and CDR2 FQGNSA come from the germline V gene. The CDR3 runs 19 residues.